A single sample gave rise to the 12 T cell receptor beta chains below, sequenced in a study of OX40 agonist ivuxolimab in advanced cancers. The table came from immunoSEQ multiplex PCR; TCRdb's copy has only in-frame clones and leaves some out. The sample carries about 70,000 clones, approximately 86% recorded once. The sequencing used CD4+ or CD8+ T cells sorted from blood, collected in a trial of the OX40 agonist ivuxolimab. These receptors were obtained from an adult with an advanced solid tumor such as melanoma, head and neck, liver or kidney cancer.

This sequence joins TRBV6-5 and TRBJ1-4; D is undetermined. This CDR3 is built from 13 residues. With 0 bases removed from V and 8 bases from J, the gap between germline ends came to 7 bases. The V gene's germline CDR1 is MNHEY and CDR2 SVGAGI. DNA for the CDR3: TGTGCCAGCAGTTACTCTGCCAGAGAAAAACTGTTTTTT. Translation gives CASSYSAREKLFF.

This clone was seen just once. This sequence joins TRBV6-4 and TRBJ1-1, with a weak D call TRBD1 (6 bases). The CDR3 spans 15 residues. Trimming removed 5 bases from V and 1 base from J, with 14 bases in between. Per the germline V gene, CDR1 is MRHNA and CDR2 is SNTAGT. CDR3 loop: CASSPSRGANTEAFF. The CDR3 DNA sequence: TGTGCCAGCAGTCCCTCCAGGGGTGCGAACACTGAAGCTTTCTTT.

The rearrangement joins TRBV18 to TRBJ2-7; 8 nucleotides match TRBD2. The CDR3 is made up of 14 amino acids. CDR1 and CDR2 from the germline V gene are KGHSH and LQKENI. J gave up 3 bases and V 6 bases, and 7 bases lay outside the gene matches. CDR3 nucleotide sequence: TGTGCCAGCTCCGTGCGGGAGGTCCTCTACGAGCAGTACTTC. Its translation: CASSVREVLYEQYF.

The rearrangement uses TRBV7-8 and TRBJ1-5, with 8 bases aligning to TRBD1. The CDR3 loop spans 15 amino acids. The J segment lost 2 bases and the V segment lost 4 bases, leaving 4 bases of the junction unmatched. Germline assignment: CDR1 SGHVS and CDR2 FQNEAQ. CDR3 residues: CASSSQGGGNQPQHF. CDR3 in DNA: TGTGCCAGCAGCTCACAGGGGGGCGGCAATCAGCCCCAGCATTTT. The full variable domain, its missing parts supplied by reference TRBV7-8 and TRBJ1-5, is GAGVSQSPRYKVAKRGQDVALRCDPISGHVSLFWYQQALGQGPEFLTYFQNEAQLDKSGLPSDRFFAERPEGSVSTLKIQRTQQEDSAVYLCASSSQGGGNQPQHFGDGTRLSIL.

This chain connects TRBV11-2 to TRBJ1-3; D not resolved. Trimming took 0 bases from V and 0 from J, leaving 0 bases between them. CDR1 and CDR2 (germline): SGHAT, FQNNGV. The CDR3 has 13 amino acids. The CDR3 DNA follows: TGTGCCAGCAGCTTAGACTCTGGAAACACCATATATTTT. Encoded protein: CASSLDSGNTIYF.

The chain links TRBV28 to TRBJ2-6; no definite D call. The CDR3 covers 18 residues. Deletions cut 0 bases from V and 0 bases from J, with 12 bases between. The germline gives CDR1 MDHEN, CDR2 SYDVKM. The CDR3 coding sequence is TGTGCCAGCAGTTTATGGAAGGGCGAGAGCTCTGGGGCCAACGTCCTGACTTTC. Translating gives CASSLWKGESSGANVLTF.

The chain is built from TRBV2 and TRBJ1-5, with 8 bases aligning to TRBD1. The junction had 7 bases not matched to a gene; V was cut back by 5 bases and J by 7 bases. CDR1 is SNHLY, CDR2 FYNNEI, per germline. The CDR3 extends over 14 amino acids. CDR3 sequence: CASSRQGMNQPQHF. The CDR3 DNA sequence: TGTGCCAGCAGTAGACAGGGGATGAACCAGCCCCAGCATTTT.

The chain joins TRBV9 to TRBJ1-4, with 7 bases aligning to TRBD1. CDR1 is SGDLS and CDR2 is YYNGEE in the germline V gene. The CDR3 has 15 residues. After removal of 4 bases from V and 6 bases from J, the junction contained 9 bases not matched to a gene. The CDR3 region has the DNA TGTGCCAGCAGCTTCTCTAGCGGGACAGATGAAAAACTGTTTTTT. This sequence encodes CASSFSSGTDEKLFF.

The chain joins TRBV7-2 to TRBJ2-1; tentatively, D is TRBD1 (5 bases). The germline V gene encodes CDR1 SGHTA and CDR2 FQGNSA. The CDR3 is 13 residues long. The V gene lost 5 bases and the J gene lost 6 bases, with 11 bases spanning the gap. CDR3 bases: TGTGCCAGCAGCCCCTCGACAGTCAATGAGCAGTTCTTC. Protein: CASSPSTVNEQFF.

This clone showed up just once. V and J are TRBV5-8 and TRBJ1-6, with TRBD1 matching 7 bases. This CDR3 comprises 15 residues. Losses at the gene ends were 0 bases for V and 5 bases for J; bases not matched to a gene: 2. The V gene's germline CDR1 is SGHTS and CDR2 YDEGEE. The chain's CDR3 is CASSLVGQNNSPLHF. The CDR3 DNA reads TGTGCCAGCAGCTTGGTGGGACAGAATAATTCACCCCTCCACTTT.

V usage is TRBV2 and J usage is TRBJ1-2, with D unclear. Trimming removed 1 base from V and 0 bases from J, with 9 bases in between. CDR1 and CDR2 from the germline V gene are SNHLY and FYNNEI. The CDR3 loop spans 15 amino acids. This CDR3 is CASSEVPGANYGYTF. Written as DNA, the CDR3 is TGTGCCAGCAGTGAAGTCCCGGGAGCTAACTATGGCTACACCTTC.

The gene calls are TRBV28 and TRBJ2-7, with D tentatively TRBD2 (5 bases). CDR1 MDHEN and CDR2 SYDVKM come from the germline V gene. The CDR3 runs to 14 residues. V lost 8 bases and J 4 bases, leaving 18 bases between the germline ends. The CDR3 DNA reads as TGTGCCAGCGGCGCAACGGGGATGAGATACGAGCAGTACTTC. It is translated as CASGATGMRYEQYF.